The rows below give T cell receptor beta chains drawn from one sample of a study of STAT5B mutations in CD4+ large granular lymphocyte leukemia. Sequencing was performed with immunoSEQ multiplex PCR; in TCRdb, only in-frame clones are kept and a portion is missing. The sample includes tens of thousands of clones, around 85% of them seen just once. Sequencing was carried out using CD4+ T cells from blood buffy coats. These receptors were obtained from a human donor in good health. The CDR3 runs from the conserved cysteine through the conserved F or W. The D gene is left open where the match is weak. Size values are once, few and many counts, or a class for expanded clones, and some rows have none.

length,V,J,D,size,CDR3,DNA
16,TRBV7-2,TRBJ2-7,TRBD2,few,CASSLAAAGVSYEQYF,TGTGCCAGCAGCTTAGCGGCCGCGGGGGTCTCCTACGAGCAGTACTTC
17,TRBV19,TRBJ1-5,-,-,CASSIVQGLYPNQPQHF,TGTGCCAGTAGTATAGTCCAGGGACTCTACCCCAATCAGCCCCAGCATTTT
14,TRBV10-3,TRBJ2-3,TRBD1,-,CAISYTTGGDTQYF,TGTGCCATCAGTTATACTACAGGGGGAGATACGCAGTATTTT
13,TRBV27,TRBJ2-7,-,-,CASSLQGSYEQYF,TGTGCCAGCAGTTTACAGGGGTCCTACGAGCAGTACTTC
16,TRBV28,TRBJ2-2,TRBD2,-,CASSSPGLARTGELFF,TGTGCCAGCAGTTCTCCGGGACTAGCGAGGACCGGGGAGCTGTTTTTT
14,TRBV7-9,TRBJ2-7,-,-,CASSLASGSYEQYF,TGTGCCAGCAGCTTAGCTTCGGGGAGCTACGAGCAGTACTTC
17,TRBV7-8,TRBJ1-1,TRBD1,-,CASSLREGASMNTEAFF,TGTGCCAGCAGCTTACGTGAGGGGGCGAGCATGAACACTGAAGCTTTCTTT
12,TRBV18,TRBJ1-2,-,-,CASSPGNYGYTF,TGTGCCAGCTCACCAGGGAACTATGGCTACACCTTC
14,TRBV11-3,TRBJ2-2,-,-,CASQISPNTGELFF,TGTGCCAGCCAAATTAGCCCCAACACCGGGGAGCTGTTTTTT
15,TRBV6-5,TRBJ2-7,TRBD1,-,CASTPGTGGTYEQYF,TGTGCCAGCACCCCGGGGACAGGGGGAACCTACGAGCAGTACTTC
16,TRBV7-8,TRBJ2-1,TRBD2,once,CALSQSSGRMSNEQFF,TGTGCCCTAAGTCAGTCCAGCGGGAGAATGAGTAATGAGCAGTTCTTC
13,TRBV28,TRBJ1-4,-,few,CASSRTAAEKLFF,TGTGCCAGCAGTCGTACAGCGGCTGAAAAACTGTTTTTT
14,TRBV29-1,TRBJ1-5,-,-,CSVEVGPTGSPQHF,TGCAGCGTTGAAGTAGGTCCGACTGGGTCCCCCCAGCATTTT
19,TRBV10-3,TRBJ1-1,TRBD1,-,CAISEAFYRGPVWNTEAFF,TGTGCCATCAGTGAGGCGTTCTACAGGGGGCCTGTCTGGAACACTGAAGCTTTCTTT
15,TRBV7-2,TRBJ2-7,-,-,CASSLRGGSLGERYF,TGTGCCAGCAGCTTACGCGGTGGGTCCCTGGGCGAGCGGTACTTC
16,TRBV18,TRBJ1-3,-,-,CASSPGGARSGNTIYF,TGTGCCAGCTCACCAGGGGGGGCCCGCTCTGGAAACACCATATATTTT
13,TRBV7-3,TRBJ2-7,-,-,CASSFQGGDEQYF,TGTGCCAGCAGCTTCCAGGGGGGTGACGAGCAGTACTTC
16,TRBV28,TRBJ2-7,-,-,CASPPSLGLTTYEQYF,TGTGCCAGCCCCCCTTCGCTGGGCCTAACTACCTACGAGCAGTACTTC
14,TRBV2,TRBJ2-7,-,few,CASSPDRSSYEQYF,TGTGCCAGCAGTCCCGACAGGAGCTCCTACGAGCAGTACTTC
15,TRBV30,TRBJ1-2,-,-,CAWSVRASQRVGYTF,TGTGCCTGGAGTGTAAGGGCTTCCCAACGAGTTGGCTACACCTTC
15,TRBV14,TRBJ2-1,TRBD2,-,CASSALAGVGNEQFF,TGTGCCAGCAGTGCTCTGGCGGGAGTGGGGAATGAGCAGTTCTTC
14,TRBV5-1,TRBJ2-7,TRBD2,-,CASSPGLAGDEQYF,TGCGCCAGCAGCCCCGGACTAGCGGGAGACGAGCAGTACTTC
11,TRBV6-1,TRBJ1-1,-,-,CASSEGVKAFF,TGTGCCAGCAGCGAAGGTGTAAAAGCTTTCTTT
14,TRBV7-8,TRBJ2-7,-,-,CASSPERASYEQYF,TGTGCCAGCAGCCCCGAGCGGGCCTCCTACGAGCAGTACTTC
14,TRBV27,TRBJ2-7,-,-,CAGIGTGVINPVFF,TGTGCCGGCATCGGAACGGGGGTTATCAATCCGGTTTTCTTC
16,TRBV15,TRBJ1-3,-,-,CATSRDLTSSGNTIYF,TGTGCCACCAGCAGAGATCTAACGAGCTCTGGAAACACCATATATTTT
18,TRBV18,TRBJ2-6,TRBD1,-,CASSPPAGGTSGANVLTF,TGTGCCAGCTCACCTCCCGCAGGGGGAACCTCTGGGGCCAACGTCCTGACTTTC
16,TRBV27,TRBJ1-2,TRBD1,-,CASSSVGTGGLYGYTF,TGTGCCAGCAGTTCAGTCGGGACAGGGGGCCTCTATGGCTACACCTTC
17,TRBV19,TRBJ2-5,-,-,CASSAWTPGVGQETQYF,TGTGCCAGTAGTGCCTGGACTCCAGGGGTGGGCCAAGAGACCCAGTACTTC
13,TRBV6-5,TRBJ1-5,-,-,CASSQNSNQPQHF,TGTGCCAGCAGCCAAAATAGCAATCAGCCCCAGCATTTT
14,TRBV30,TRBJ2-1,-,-,CAWSSGPLLREQFF,TGTGCCTGGAGTAGCGGGCCCCTGCTTCGAGAGCAGTTCTTC
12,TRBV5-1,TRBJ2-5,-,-,CASSLSRETQYF,TGCGCCAGCAGCTTGTCAAGGGAGACCCAGTACTTC
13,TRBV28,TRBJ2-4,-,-,CASSRGGVGIQYF,TGTGCCAGCAGTAGAGGAGGGGTGGGCATTCAGTACTTC
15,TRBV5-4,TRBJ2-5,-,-,CASSSRTGNQETQYF,TGTGCCAGCAGCTCGCGAACAGGGAACCAAGAGACCCAGTACTTC
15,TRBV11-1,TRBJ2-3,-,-,CASSSRELLGDTQYF,TGTGCCAGCAGCTCCAGGGAACTCCTCGGGGATACGCAGTATTTT
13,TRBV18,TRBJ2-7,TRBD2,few,CASSPPRLAEQYF,TGTGCCAGCTCACCACCTCGACTAGCTGAGCAGTACTTC
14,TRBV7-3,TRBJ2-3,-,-,CASSFFREANTQYF,TGTGCCAGCAGCTTCTTCAGGGAGGCGAATACGCAGTATTTT
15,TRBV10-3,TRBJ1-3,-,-,CAISENFGTGNTIYF,TGTGCCATCAGTGAAAACTTTGGGACCGGAAACACCATATATTTT
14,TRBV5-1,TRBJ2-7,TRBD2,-,CASSLALAGDEQYF,TGCGCCAGCAGCTTGGCCCTAGCGGGAGACGAGCAGTACTTC
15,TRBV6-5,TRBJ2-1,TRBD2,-,CASRESGSIYNEQFF,TGTGCCAGCAGGGAAAGCGGGAGCATCTACAATGAGCAGTTCTTC
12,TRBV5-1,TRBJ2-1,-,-,CASRGRRNEQFF,TGCGCCAGCAGGGGCAGACGCAATGAGCAGTTCTTC
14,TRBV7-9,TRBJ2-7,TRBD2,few,CASSLGLATDEQYF,TGTGCCAGCAGCTTAGGACTAGCTACCGACGAGCAGTACTTC